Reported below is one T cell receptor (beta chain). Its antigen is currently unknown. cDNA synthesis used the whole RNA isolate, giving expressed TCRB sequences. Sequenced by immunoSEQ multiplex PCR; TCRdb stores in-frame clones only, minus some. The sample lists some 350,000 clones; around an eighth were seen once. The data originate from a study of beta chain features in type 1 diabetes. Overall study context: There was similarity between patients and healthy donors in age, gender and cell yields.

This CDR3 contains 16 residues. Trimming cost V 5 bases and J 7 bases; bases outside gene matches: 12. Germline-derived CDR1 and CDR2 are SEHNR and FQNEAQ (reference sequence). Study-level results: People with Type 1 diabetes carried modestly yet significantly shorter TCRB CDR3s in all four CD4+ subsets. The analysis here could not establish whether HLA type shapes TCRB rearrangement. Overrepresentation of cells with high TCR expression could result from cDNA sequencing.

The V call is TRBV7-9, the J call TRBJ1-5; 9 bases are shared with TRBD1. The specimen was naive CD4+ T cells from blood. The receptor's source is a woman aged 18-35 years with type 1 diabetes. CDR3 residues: CASSHGTGSSLQPQHF. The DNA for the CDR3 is TGTGCCAGCAGCCACGGGACAGGGTCGAGTCTGCAGCCCCAGCATTTT.